This TCR beta chain was sequenced during a study of CD8+CD57+ T cells in acquired aplastic anemia. About the study: Isolated CD4+ and CD8+ cells, once sorted, yielded DNA averaging about 3 ug.

The study profiled TCR beta VDJ and CDR3 using genomic DNA as template. TCRdb itself ran the reads through MiXCR, one entry per CDR3 protein. The table records some 180,000 distinct CDR3 sequences, approximately 45% of them present only once. Trimming removed 0 bases at V and 8 bases at J, with 9 bases between. Germline V gene lookup returns CDR1 PRHDT and CDR2 FYEKMQ (reference sequence). The CDR3 totals 13 residues. The TCR sequence derives from a human donor in good health. The sequenced material came from sorted CD4+, CD8+, or CD8+CD57+ T cells (not recorded which) from PBMCs. The chain couples TRBV13 to TRBJ2-3, with D tentatively TRBD2 (6 bases). CDR3 region: CASSLGPGSTQYF. The CDR3 nucleotides are TGTGCCAGCAGCTTAGGCCCCGGGAGTACGCAGTATTTT.